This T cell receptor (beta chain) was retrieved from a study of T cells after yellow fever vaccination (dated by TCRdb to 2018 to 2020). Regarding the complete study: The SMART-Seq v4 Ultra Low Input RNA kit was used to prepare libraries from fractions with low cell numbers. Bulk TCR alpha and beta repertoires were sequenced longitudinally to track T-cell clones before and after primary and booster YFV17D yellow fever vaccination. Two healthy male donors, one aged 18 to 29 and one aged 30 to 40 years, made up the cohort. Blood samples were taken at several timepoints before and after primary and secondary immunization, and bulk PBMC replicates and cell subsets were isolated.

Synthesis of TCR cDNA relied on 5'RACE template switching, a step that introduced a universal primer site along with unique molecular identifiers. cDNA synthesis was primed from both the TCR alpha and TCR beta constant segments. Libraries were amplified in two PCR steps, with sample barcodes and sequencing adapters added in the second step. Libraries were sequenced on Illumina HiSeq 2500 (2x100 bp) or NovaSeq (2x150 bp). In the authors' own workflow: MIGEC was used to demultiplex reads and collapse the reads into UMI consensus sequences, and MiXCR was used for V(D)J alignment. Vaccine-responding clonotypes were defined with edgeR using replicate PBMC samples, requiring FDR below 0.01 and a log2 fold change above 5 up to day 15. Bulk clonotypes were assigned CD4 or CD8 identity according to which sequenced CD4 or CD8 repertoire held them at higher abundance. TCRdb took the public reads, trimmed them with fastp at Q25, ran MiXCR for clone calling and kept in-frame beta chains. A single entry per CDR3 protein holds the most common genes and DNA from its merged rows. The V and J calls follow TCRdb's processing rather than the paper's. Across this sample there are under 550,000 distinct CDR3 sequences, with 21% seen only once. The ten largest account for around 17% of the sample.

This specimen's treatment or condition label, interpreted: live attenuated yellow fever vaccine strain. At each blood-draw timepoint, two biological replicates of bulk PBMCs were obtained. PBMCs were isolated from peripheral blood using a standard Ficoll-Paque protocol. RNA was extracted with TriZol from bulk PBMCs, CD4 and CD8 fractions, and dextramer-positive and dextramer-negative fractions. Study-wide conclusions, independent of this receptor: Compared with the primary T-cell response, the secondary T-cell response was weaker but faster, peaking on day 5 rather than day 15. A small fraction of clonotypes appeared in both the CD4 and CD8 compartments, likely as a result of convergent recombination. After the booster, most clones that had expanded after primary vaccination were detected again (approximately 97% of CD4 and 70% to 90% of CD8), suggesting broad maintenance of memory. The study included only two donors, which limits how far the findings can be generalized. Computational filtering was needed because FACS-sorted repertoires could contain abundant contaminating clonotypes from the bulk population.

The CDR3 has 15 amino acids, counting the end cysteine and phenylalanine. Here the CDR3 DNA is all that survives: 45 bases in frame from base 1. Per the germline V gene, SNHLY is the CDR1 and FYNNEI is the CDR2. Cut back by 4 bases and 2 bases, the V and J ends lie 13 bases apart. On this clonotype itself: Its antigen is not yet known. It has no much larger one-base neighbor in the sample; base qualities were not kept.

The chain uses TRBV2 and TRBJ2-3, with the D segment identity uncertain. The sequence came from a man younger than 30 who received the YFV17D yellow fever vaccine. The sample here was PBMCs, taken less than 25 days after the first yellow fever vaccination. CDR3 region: CASSGIGFNTDTQYF. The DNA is TGTGCCAGCAGTGGAATCGGATTCAACACAGATACGCAGTATTTT.